The TCR beta chain under discussion was sequenced for a study of early T cells in non-severe SARS-CoV-2 infection. Worth noting for this clonotype: Its specificity is unknown.

Overall study findings and caveats: There was a bias toward anti-spike CD8 responses in VDJdb matching, which missed private and CD4 specificities.

The ends lost 6 bases at V and 4 bases at J; junction bases unmatched: 4. CDR1 is SNHLY, CDR2 FYNNEI, per germline. The CDR3 extends over 13 amino acids. Unique molecular identifiers were added to individual cDNA molecules. TCRdb re-called the 5' RACE reads with MiXCR, one entry per CDR3 protein. The table lists around 100,000 distinct CDR3 sequences, roughly 14% of them singletons. Sequencing was done on a sample of whole blood. The chain links TRBV2 to TRBJ1-2; 8 nucleotides line up with TRBD1. The source of this sequence is an adult who was a healthcare worker with PCR-confirmed SARS-CoV-2 infection or an uninfected control (not recorded which). For the CDR3, the DNA is TGTGCCAGCAGCTCGGGACAGGCCTATGGCTACACCTTC. Its translation: CASSSGQAYGYTF.